This passage covers 27 T cell receptor beta chains from one sample sequenced in a study of cytomegalovirus exposure and HLA in healthy donors. The primer mix had 60 Vbeta and 13 Jbeta primers. Assay used: immunoSEQ multiplex PCR; TCRdb lists only in-frame clones, some missing. The table records 180,000 or so clones, about 85% of them present only once. What was sequenced was PBMCs. The receptors come from a girl between 5 and 17 years old in good health and CMV-seropositive.

The chain links TRBV6-6 to TRBJ1-2, with 8 bases aligning to TRBD1. V shed 6 bases and J 10 bases; nucleotides not matched to a gene: 7. The CDR3 runs to 12 residues. In germline, CDR1 is MNHNY, CDR2 SVGAGI (reference sequence). CDR3 residues: CASSLGQVDYTF. The CDR3, as DNA: TGTGCCAGCAGCCTGGGACAGGTTGACTACACCTTC.

This chain uses TRBV11-3 with TRBJ2-5; 9 bases match TRBD1. The germline CDR1 and CDR2 sequences are SGHNT and YENEEA. The trim removed 5 bases at V and 5 bases at J, leaving 6 bases unmatched. The CDR3 is made up of 14 amino acids. DNA for the CDR3: TGTGCCAGCAGCCCACAGGGGGCCGACGAGACCCAGTACTTC. As protein: CASSPQGADETQYF.

This clone appeared a few times. Other DNA sequences within the sample encode an identical CDR3. The V gene is TRBV5-1, the J gene TRBJ2-3; TRBD2 agrees at 10 bases. Germline trimming cut 0 bases from V and 0 bases from J; bases unmatched to any gene: 1. The CDR3 length is 16 residues. The germline V gene has CDR1 SGHRS and CDR2 YFSETQ. The CDR3 DNA sequence: TGCGCCAGCAGCTTGGGGACTAGCGGAAGCACAGATACGCAGTATTTT. This gives the protein CASSLGTSGSTDTQYF.

The genes are TRBV29-1 and TRBJ1-4; D is unclear. Per germline, CDR1 SQVTM and CDR2 ANQGSEA. Trimming cost V 7 bases and J 5 bases, with 11 bases left between them. This CDR3 spans 12 amino acids. The CDR3 spells CSAGRQNEKLFF. The CDR3 DNA reads as TGCAGCGCCGGCAGACAAAATGAAAAACTGTTTTTT.

The gene calls are TRBV30 and TRBJ1-2, with 9 bases that match TRBD1. The J segment lost 4 bases and the V segment lost 7 bases, leaving 13 bases of the junction unmatched. The CDR3 runs to 15 residues. The germline V gene encodes CDR1 GTSNPN and CDR2 SVGIG (reference sequence). CDR3 sequence (DNA): TGTGCCTCGCCGGGACAGGGCTCTAGGGCCTATGGCTACACCTTC. Amino acid sequence: CASPGQGSRAYGYTF.

In DNA, the CDR3 is TGTGCCTTACGACAGAAGAATTCACCCCTCCACTTT. Translation gives CALRQKNSPLHF. This rearrangement joins TRBV30 to TRBJ1-6, with D possibly TRBD1 on 5 matching bases. CDR1 is GTSNPN and CDR2 is SVGIG in the germline V gene (reference sequence). V dropped 7 bases and J dropped 7 bases, with 11 bases sitting between them. The CDR3 is 12 residues long.

The rearrangement links TRBV10-1 to TRBJ1-2, with TRBD1 matching 7 bases. Germline CDR1 and CDR2: WNHNN and SYGVQD (reference sequence). This CDR3 comprises 15 residues. After removal of 5 bases from V and 5 bases from J, the junction contained 11 bases not matched to a gene. CDR3 protein: CASSKEITGEYGYTF. The CDR3 DNA sequence: TGCGCCAGCAGTAAAGAAATTACAGGGGAATATGGCTACACCTTC.

In the case of this clone: The junction does not match germline at one end; this may be a read error. V usage is TRBV29-1 and J usage is TRBJ1-2, with 8 bases matching TRBD1. There are 8 residues in the CDR3. Germline assignment: CDR1 SQVTM and CDR2 ANQGSEA. CDR3 DNA: TGCAGCGTGGCCGGGACAGGATTC. As protein: CSVAGTGF.

V is TRBV5-1 and J is TRBJ1-1; D not resolved. Germline V gives CDR1 SGHRS, CDR2 YFSETQ. Deletions cut 1 base from V and 0 bases from J, with 10 bases between. CDR3 length: 15 residues. The CDR3 region is CASSLTALMNTEAFF. The CDR3 nucleotides are TGCGCCAGCAGCTTGACAGCCCTCATGAACACTGAAGCTTTCTTT.

The rearrangement uses TRBV12-5 and TRBJ2-1; 8 nucleotides agree with TRBD2. V lost 1 base and J lost 9; bases outside the gene matches: 2. The V gene's germline CDR1 is LGHNT and CDR2 FRNRAP. This CDR3 spans 13 amino acids. The chain's CDR3 is CASGLGTSREQFF. CDR3 nucleotides: TGTGCTAGTGGTTTGGGGACTAGCCGTGAGCAGTTCTTC.

V gene TRBV25-1 combines with J gene TRBJ1-2, with a tentative D call TRBD1 (5 bases). CDR3 length: 13 residues. Trimming stripped 4 bases from V and 4 bases from J, with 10 bases between. Germline CDR1 is MGHDK and CDR2 is SYGVNS. The CDR3 DNA is TGTGCCAGCAGTGTTGGGGGACTCTATGGCTACACCTTC. Translating gives CASSVGGLYGYTF.

The chain links TRBV25-1 to TRBJ2-3; TRBD2 agrees at 9 bases. The CDR3 is 13 amino acids. V lost 10 bases and J lost 2; bases outside the gene matches: 4. CDR1 is MGHDK and CDR2 is SYGVNS in the germline V gene. CDR3 protein: CATRTSATDTQYF. The CDR3 nucleotides read TGTGCCACCCGGACTAGCGCCACAGATACGCAGTATTTT.

The chain combines TRBV10-2 with TRBJ2-5, with TRBD2 as a possible D gene (5 bases). V gave up 0 bases and J gave up 3 bases, with 5 bases separating them. Germline V CDR1 and CDR2: WSHSY, SAAADI. This CDR3 has 13 amino acids. CDR3 DNA: TGCGCCAGCAGTGAGTCGCGGGAAGAGACCCAGTACTTC. Translated, it gives CASSESREETQYF.

The V call is TRBV18, the J call TRBJ2-2; the D is unclear. Trimming left V 0 bases short and J 7 bases short, with 15 bases between. This CDR3 is 16 amino acids long. The germline V gene encodes CDR1 KGHSH and CDR2 LQKENI. CDR3 amino acids: CASSPPVKQLHGELFF. CDR3 nucleotides: TGTGCCAGCTCACCACCGGTTAAACAGCTCCACGGGGAGCTGTTTTTT.

V gene TRBV7-8 combines with J gene TRBJ2-2; a possible D gene is TRBD1 (5 bases). The CDR3 extends over 14 amino acids. Trimming left V 5 bases short and J 6 bases short, with 13 bases between. From germline, CDR1 is SGHVS and CDR2 FQNEAQ. CDR3 loop: CASSPGYKAGELFF. The CDR3 region has the DNA TGTGCCAGCAGCCCAGGGTACAAGGCCGGGGAGCTGTTTTTT. The whole variable domain, filled in from reference TRBV7-8 and TRBJ2-2, reads GAGVSQSPRYKVAKRGQDVALRCDPISGHVSLFWYQQALGQGPEFLTYFQNEAQLDKSGLPSDRFFAERPEGSVSTLKIQRTQQEDSAVYLCASSPGYKAGELFFGEGSRLTVL.

V usage is TRBV4-2 and J usage is TRBJ2-7, with unresolved D. This CDR3 comprises 16 residues. With 0 bases removed from V and 2 bases from J, the gap between germline ends came to 14 bases. Per germline, CDR1 LGHNA and CDR2 YNFKEQ. CDR3 residues: CASSQDYSLPTYEQYF. DNA of the CDR3: TGTGCCAGCAGCCAAGATTACAGCCTTCCAACCTACGAGCAGTACTTC.

This chain uses TRBV11-2 with TRBJ2-7; 7 nucleotides line up with TRBD1. In germline, CDR1 is SGHAT, CDR2 FQNNGV. The CDR3 has 15 residues. J lost 2 bases, V lost 2 bases, and 6 bases had no gene match. CDR3 protein: CASSLRQGVAYEQYF. The DNA of the CDR3 is TGTGCCAGCAGCTTACGGCAGGGGGTCGCCTACGAGCAGTACTTC.

The chain links TRBV15 to TRBJ1-6; no firm D call. V was pared by 7 bases and J by 1 base, with 11 bases between. Germline CDR1 is LNHNV and CDR2 is YYDKDF (reference sequence). CDR3 length: 15 residues. The CDR3 coding sequence is TGTGCCACCACCCCACGGGGTTCCTATAATTCACCCCTCCACTTT. It translates to CATTPRGSYNSPLHF.

This clone was observed a few times. V gene TRBV5-6 combines with J gene TRBJ1-5, with 9 bases that match TRBD1. The CDR3 covers 17 residues. Germline CDR1 is SGHDT and CDR2 is YYEEEE. The junction had 9 bases not matched to a gene; V was cut back by 0 bases and J by 5 bases. The CDR3 sequence is CASSLGSGQGVYQPQHF. The CDR3 bases are TGTGCCAGCAGCTTGGGATCGGGACAGGGTGTGTATCAGCCCCAGCATTTT.

The chain recombines TRBV30 with TRBJ1-6; 7 nucleotides agree with TRBD1. V lost 2 bases, J lost 6 bases, and 22 bases stayed unmatched. Looked up from germline, CDR1 is GTSNPN and CDR2 is SVGIG (reference sequence). The CDR3 spans 20 residues. Here the CDR3 reads CAWSSTKMGQSPTGNSPLHF. CDR3 bases: TGTGCCTGGAGTTCTACGAAAATGGGACAGTCTCCAACGGGTAATTCACCCCTCCACTTT.

The chain joins TRBV4-1 to TRBJ2-7, with D possibly being TRBD1 (5 bases). This CDR3 comprises 17 residues. V lost 1 base and J 0 bases, leaving 16 bases between the germline ends. Germline-derived CDR1 and CDR2 are MGHRA and YSYEKL. The DNA of the CDR3 is TGCGCCAGCAGCCAAGCGGAGACAGAAGGCAGCTCCTACGAGCAGTACTTC. Residues: CASSQAETEGSSYEQYF.

V usage is TRBV7-2 and J usage is TRBJ2-7, with unresolved D. The CDR3 spans 15 residues. The V gene lost 6 bases and the J gene lost 0 bases, with 15 bases spanning the gap. The germline V gene encodes CDR1 SGHTA and CDR2 FQGNSA. CDR3: CASSQAEGVSYEQYF. The CDR3 nucleotides read TGTGCCAGCAGTCAGGCTGAAGGCGTCTCCTACGAGCAGTACTTC. The variable domain in full, completed from reference TRBV7-2 and TRBJ2-7, reads GAGVSQSPSNKVTEKGKDVELRCDPISGHTALYWYRQSLGQGLEFLIYFQGNSAPDKSGLPSDRFSAERTGGSVSTLTIQRTQQEDSAVYLCASSQAEGVSYEQYFGPGTRLTVT.

The rearrangement joins TRBV19 to TRBJ1-1, with TRBD1 matching 8 bases. V trimming: 7 bases; J trimming: 0 bases; junction bases outside the gene matches: 4. Germline CDR1 LNHDA, CDR2 SQIVND (reference sequence). This CDR3 has 14 residues. CDR3 DNA: TGTGCCAGTACACGACAGGGGATGAACACTGAAGCTTTCTTT. Amino acids: CASTRQGMNTEAFF.

J is TRBJ2-1 and V is TRBV5-1; D gene ambiguous. In germline, CDR1 is SGHRS, CDR2 YFSETQ. The CDR3 length is 15 residues. V lost 4 bases to trimming and J lost 9 bases, with 20 bases between them. DNA of the CDR3: TGCGCCAGCAGCCCAAGTCGCGAGATCAATGCTGAGCAGTTCTTC. Residues: CASSPSREINAEQFF.

The CDR3 sequence: CASSLRQGVGVGQPQHF. In nucleotides, the CDR3 is TGTGCCAGCAGCTTAAGACAGGGGGTAGGGGTGGGTCAGCCCCAGCATTTT. The chain recombines TRBV5-6 with TRBJ1-5; 9 nucleotides match TRBD1. CDR1 and CDR2 from the germline V gene are SGHDT and YYEEEE. The CDR3 runs 17 residues. V trimming: 2 bases; J trimming: 6 bases; junction bases outside the gene matches: 12.

The rearrangement uses TRBV5-1 and TRBJ2-4, with TRBD2 as a possible D gene (5 bases). Trimming pared 3 bases from V and 9 bases from J, leaving 16 bases between. Germline loops: CDR1 SGHRS, CDR2 YFSETQ. The CDR3 totals 14 residues. CDR3 region: CASSSAGGYSIQYF. In DNA form, the CDR3 reads TGCGCCAGCAGCTCGGCGGGCGGGTATAGCATTCAGTACTTC.

The chain carries TRBV7-9 and TRBJ2-3; 10 bases are shared with TRBD2. The CDR3 sequence is 15 residues long. With V trimmed by 5 bases and J by 4 bases, 6 bases remained unmatched. Germline V gene lookup returns CDR1 SEHNR and CDR2 FQNEAQ (reference sequence). CDR3 nucleotide sequence: TGTGCCAGCAGCCCGGGGACTAGCGTGGCAGATACGCAGTATTTT. Encoded protein: CASSPGTSVADTQYF. The full variable domain, rest sourced from reference TRBV7-9 and TRBJ2-3, is DTGVSQNPRHKITKRGQNVTFRCDPISEHNRLYWYRQTLGQGPEFLTYFQNEAQLEKSRLLSDRFSAERPKGSFSTLEIQRTEQGDSAMYLCASSPGTSVADTQYFGPGTRLTVL.